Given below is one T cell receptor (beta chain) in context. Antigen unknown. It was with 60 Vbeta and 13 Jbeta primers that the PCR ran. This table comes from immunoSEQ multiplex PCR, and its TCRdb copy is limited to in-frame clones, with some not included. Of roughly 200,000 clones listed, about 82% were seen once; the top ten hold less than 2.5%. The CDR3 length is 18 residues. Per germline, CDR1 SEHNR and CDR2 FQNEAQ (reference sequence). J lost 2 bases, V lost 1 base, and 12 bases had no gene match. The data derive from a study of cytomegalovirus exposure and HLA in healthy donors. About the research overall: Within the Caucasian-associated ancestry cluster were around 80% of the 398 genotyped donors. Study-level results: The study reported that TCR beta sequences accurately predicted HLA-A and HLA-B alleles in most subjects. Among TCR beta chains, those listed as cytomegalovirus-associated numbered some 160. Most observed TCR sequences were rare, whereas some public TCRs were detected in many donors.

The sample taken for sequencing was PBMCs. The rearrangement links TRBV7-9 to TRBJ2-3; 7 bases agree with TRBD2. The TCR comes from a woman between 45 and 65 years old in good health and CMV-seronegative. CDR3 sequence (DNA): TGTGCCAGCAGCTTAGATTGGAGCGGGATAGATCCCACAGATACGCAGTATTTT. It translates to CASSLDWSGIDPTDTQYF.